The 28 T cell receptor beta chains presented below share a single source sample, sequenced in a study of T cell clones after liver transplantation. Assay used: immunoSEQ multiplex PCR; TCRdb lists only in-frame clones, some missing. Among roughly 80,000 clones listed, around four fifths were seen once. Material: CD4+ T cells from blood, obtained at the 22-month timepoint. These receptors came from a human patient who received a liver transplant. Some of these T cells may belong to the graft donor.

CDR3 DNA: TGTGCCAGTAGTAATCAGGATCAGCCCCAGCATTTT. Its protein product is CASSNQDQPQHF. The rearrangement links TRBV19 to TRBJ1-5; no clear D. The CDR3 covers 12 residues. Germline V gene lookup returns CDR1 LNHDA and CDR2 SQIVND (reference sequence). Trimming stripped 4 bases from V and 5 bases from J, with 6 bases between.

This clone appeared a single time. The rearrangement uses TRBV28 and TRBJ2-1; D is ambiguous. The germline V gene has CDR1 MDHEN and CDR2 SYDVKM. The CDR3 loop spans 11 amino acids. Trimming stripped 6 bases from V and 9 bases from J, with 9 bases between. CDR3 coding DNA: TGTGCCAGCAGCCTGGGCCTTGAGCAGTTCTTC. This codes for CASSLGLEQFF.

The V and J genes are TRBV5-1 and TRBJ2-7; 9 bases line up with TRBD1. The CDR3 contains 14 residues. Looked up from germline, CDR1 is SGHRS and CDR2 is YFSETQ. V trimming: 2 bases; J trimming: 6 bases; junction bases outside the gene matches: 6. CDR3 sequence reads: CASSLQGAGVEQYF. For the CDR3, the DNA is TGCGCCAGCAGCTTACAGGGGGCGGGAGTCGAGCAGTACTTC.

This clone came up a few times. The chain has TRBV2 and TRBJ2-7, with 10 bases that match TRBD1. The germline gives CDR1 SNHLY, CDR2 FYNNEI. This CDR3 spans 14 amino acids. With V trimmed by 3 bases and J by 6 bases, 5 bases remained unmatched. CDR3 sequence: CASSELRTGGEQYF. The CDR3 nucleotides read TGTGCCAGCAGTGAGTTGAGGACAGGGGGCGAGCAGTACTTC.

The gene calls are TRBV5-4 and TRBJ1-1; D remains ambiguous. CDR1 is SGHNT and CDR2 is YYREEE in the germline V gene (reference sequence). The V end lost 0 bases, the J end lost 1 base, and 7 bases lay between the germline ends. The CDR3 extends over 14 amino acids. This CDR3 is CASSLVQTNTEAFF. CDR3 sequence (DNA): TGTGCCAGCAGCTTGGTTCAGACGAACACTGAAGCTTTCTTT.

The CDR3 DNA sequence: TGTGCCAGCAGCTTTTCAGGGACATACACCTACGAGCAGTACTTC. It codes for CASSFSGTYTYEQYF. The gene calls are TRBV7-9 and TRBJ2-7, with D possibly being TRBD1 (6 bases). CDR3 length: 15 amino acids. Per the germline V gene, CDR1 is SEHNR and CDR2 is FQNEAQ (reference sequence). The V end lost 3 bases, the J end lost 2 bases, and 14 bases lay between the germline ends.

The chain uses TRBV4-3 and TRBJ2-2; 12 bases are a match to TRBD2. V lost 3 bases, J lost 3 bases, and 8 bases stayed unmatched. The V gene's germline CDR1 is LGHNA and CDR2 YSLEER. The CDR3 consists of 18 residues. CDR3 sequence: CASSQEPSGRADTGELFF. Here the CDR3 DNA reads TGCGCCAGCAGCCAGGAACCTAGCGGGAGGGCCGACACCGGGGAGCTGTTTTTT.

The chain carries TRBV11-2 and TRBJ2-5; 7 bases are shared with TRBD2. The CDR3 runs 14 residues. Germline assignment: CDR1 SGHAT and CDR2 FQNNGV. V was clipped by 1 base and J by 5 bases; unmatched bases: 4. DNA of the CDR3: TGTGCCAGCAGCTTAGGACTAGCAGTTGAGACCCAGTACTTC. This gives the protein CASSLGLAVETQYF.

The chain combines TRBV7-8 with TRBJ2-5, with 10 bases aligning to TRBD1. The CDR3 is made up of 15 amino acids. J was trimmed by 4 bases and V by 5 bases; bases with no gene match: 7. Looked up from germline, CDR1 is SGHVS and CDR2 is FQNEAQ. The CDR3 loop reads CASSPDRGRGETQYF. CDR3 DNA sequence: TGTGCCAGCAGCCCCGACAGGGGGCGCGGAGAGACCCAGTACTTC.

The J gene is TRBJ2-1, the V gene TRBV6-1; TRBD2 agrees at 7 bases. Germline CDR1 is MNHNS and CDR2 is SASEGT. Unmatched junction bases numbered 3, after V lost 1 base and J lost 6 bases. The length of the CDR3 is 14 residues. CDR3: CASSEDGRFNEQFF. The CDR3 region has the DNA TGTGCCAGCAGTGAAGACGGGAGGTTCAATGAGCAGTTCTTC.

The rearrangement joins TRBV5-6 to TRBJ2-5; TRBD1 matches at 7 bases. V lost 3 bases and J lost 1; bases outside the gene matches: 6. From germline, CDR1 is SGHDT and CDR2 YYEEEE. The CDR3 extends over 15 amino acids. CDR3 nucleotide sequence: TGTGCCAGCAGCTCTGGACAGGCCTCCCAAGAGACCCAGTACTTC. This translates into CASSSGQASQETQYF.

The rearrangement joins TRBV5-6 to TRBJ1-1, with unresolved D. V shed 0 bases and J shed 4 bases, with 7 bases lying between them. The CDR3 has 13 residues. Germline V lookup: CDR1 SGHDT, CDR2 YYEEEE. CDR3 in DNA: TGTGCCAGCAGCTTGGGTGGGTTCACTGAAGCTTTCTTT. This sequence encodes CASSLGGFTEAFF.

This chain links TRBV6-5 with TRBJ1-6, with D perhaps matching TRBD1 (5 bases). Trimming cost V 2 bases and J 6 bases, with 8 bases left between them. Germline CDR1 reads MNHEY; CDR2 reads SVGAGI. CDR3 length: 14 amino acids. CDR3 in amino acids: CASSYGGSNSPLHF. The CDR3 nucleotides are TGTGCCAGCAGTTACGGGGGTAGTAATTCACCCCTCCACTTT.

The V gene is TRBV18, the J gene TRBJ2-3; TRBD2 matches 9 bases. Germline V gives CDR1 KGHSH, CDR2 LQKENI. J gave up 3 bases and V 8 bases, and 6 bases lay outside the gene matches. The CDR3 extends over 14 amino acids. CDR3 sequence: CASRPSGNTDTQYF. The CDR3 nucleotides are TGTGCCAGCCGGCCTAGCGGGAATACAGATACGCAGTATTTT.

V and J are TRBV28 and TRBJ2-3, with 9 bases lining up with TRBD2. Trimming took 3 bases from V and 4 from J; bases not matched to a gene: 5. CDR3 length equals 15 residues. CDR1 and CDR2 (germline): MDHEN, SYDVKM. The CDR3 reads CASSFSGSWADTQYF. CDR3 coding DNA: TGTGCCAGCAGTTTTAGCGGGAGTTGGGCAGATACGCAGTATTTT.

V gene TRBV9 combines with J gene TRBJ2-5; 9 bases fit TRBD2. This CDR3 is 14 amino acids long. Germline-derived CDR1 and CDR2 are SGDLS and YYNGEE. The V and J ends lost 3 bases and 5 bases, in that order; junction bases with no gene match: 5. The CDR3 is CASSAGTSYETQYF. The DNA of the CDR3 is TGTGCCAGCAGCGCCGGGACTAGCTACGAGACCCAGTACTTC.

This chain joins TRBV28 and TRBJ1-1; no clear D. Germline lookup yields CDR1 MDHEN and CDR2 SYDVKM. The CDR3 totals 11 residues. Trimming removed 5 bases from V and 7 bases from J, with 8 bases in between. The CDR3 sequence: CASSPGSEAFF. CDR3 DNA sequence: TGTGCCAGCAGTCCCGGGAGTGAAGCTTTCTTT.

The chain has TRBV7-3 and TRBJ2-1; D may be TRBD1 (6 bases). Germline V gene lookup returns CDR1 SGHTA and CDR2 FQGTGA. The CDR3 spans 13 residues. With 5 bases removed from V and 8 bases from J, the gap between germline ends came to 13 bases. CDR3 DNA sequence: TGTGCCAGCAGCCGATTCCCAGGGGATGAGCAGTTCTTC. It yields the protein CASSRFPGDEQFF.

This chain links TRBV27 with TRBJ2-3; maybe TRBD2 (6 bases). This CDR3 region has 17 residues. The ends were cut back, 0 bases at V and 0 bases at J, with 13 bases in the middle. Germline loops: CDR1 MNHEY, CDR2 SMNVEV (reference sequence). The CDR3 nucleotides are TGTGCCAGCAGTTTATCGCGCGGGGCCCTTAGCACAGATACGCAGTATTTT. It translates to CASSLSRGALSTDTQYF.

As concerns this clone: The sample has other DNA sequences that encode this CDR3 too. The chain is built from TRBV5-1 and TRBJ2-3; possibly TRBD2 for D (5 bases). From germline, CDR1 is SGHRS and CDR2 YFSETQ. This CDR3 contains 14 residues. With 0 bases removed from V and 4 bases from J, the gap between germline ends came to 9 bases. Here the CDR3 reads CASSLGLAADTQYF. The CDR3 DNA reads as TGCGCCAGCAGCTTGGGTCTAGCCGCAGATACGCAGTATTTT.

The chain couples TRBV28 to TRBJ2-5, with D perhaps given as TRBD1 or TRBD2 (6 bases each). Germline V lookup: CDR1 MDHEN, CDR2 SYDVKM. The CDR3 is made up of 15 amino acids. The germline V and J ends were trimmed by 3 bases and 4 bases, with 15 bases remaining between them. CDR3: CASSFRGPNGETQYF. The CDR3 DNA sequence: TGTGCCAGCAGTTTTCGGGGGCCGAATGGAGAGACCCAGTACTTC.

This clone was detected only a few times. The rearrangement joins TRBV11-2 to TRBJ2-7; TRBD2 aligns across 10 bases. The CDR3 totals 14 residues. After removal of 0 bases from V and 6 bases from J, the junction contained 2 bases not matched to a gene. Germline loops: CDR1 SGHAT, CDR2 FQNNGV. The CDR3 is CASSLEAGGREQYF. As DNA, the CDR3 is TGTGCCAGCAGCTTAGAAGCGGGGGGGCGCGAGCAGTACTTC.

V usage is TRBV4-3 and J usage is TRBJ2-7; D may correspond to TRBD1 or TRBD2 (5 bases each). From germline, CDR1 is LGHNA and CDR2 YSLEER. This CDR3 is 15 amino acids long. Trimming cost V 2 bases and J 2 bases, with 13 bases left between them. CDR3: CASSQTGTNAYEQYF. For the CDR3, the DNA is TGCGCCAGCAGCCAAACCGGGACGAACGCCTACGAGCAGTACTTC.

The chain joins TRBV19 to TRBJ2-2; 9 bases are a match to TRBD2. Germline V gene sequence: CDR1 LNHDA, CDR2 SQIVND (reference sequence). Trimming cost V 7 bases and J 1 base; bases outside gene matches: 10. CDR3 length: 17 amino acids. Written as DNA, the CDR3 is TGTGCCAGTACCATAAGAGGTAGCGGGGGGAACACCGGGGAGCTGTTTTTT. This sequence encodes CASTIRGSGGNTGELFF.

The chain carries TRBV5-1 and TRBJ1-5; TRBD1 matches 7 bases. CDR1 is SGHRS and CDR2 is YFSETQ in the germline V gene. Unmatched junction bases numbered 8, after V lost 4 bases and J lost 7 bases. The CDR3 runs to 14 residues. CDR3 sequence: CASSQGGMGQPQHF. The CDR3 region has the DNA TGCGCCAGCAGCCAGGGGGGAATGGGCCAGCCCCAGCATTTT.

The chain combines TRBV19 with TRBJ1-5; D gene uncertain. Per germline, CDR1 LNHDA and CDR2 SQIVND (reference sequence). V was clipped by 3 bases and J by 4 bases, with 13 bases between them. There are 15 residues in the CDR3. The CDR3 sequence: CASSISVAPNQPQHF. Written as DNA, the CDR3 is TGTGCCAGTAGTATTTCGGTAGCTCCAAATCAGCCCCAGCATTTT.

The J gene is TRBJ1-3, the V gene TRBV5-4; 8 nucleotides match TRBD1. Trimming took 3 bases from V and 2 from J; bases not matched to a gene: 7. Germline CDR1 is SGHNT and CDR2 is YYREEE (reference sequence). There are 16 residues in the CDR3. CDR3 residues: CASSSRQGLPGNTIYF. As DNA, the CDR3 is TGTGCCAGCAGCTCGAGACAGGGGTTGCCTGGAAACACCATATATTTT.

The chain has TRBV9 and TRBJ1-5; no clear D. With 4 bases removed from V and 8 bases from J, the gap between germline ends came to 16 bases. Germline V lookup: CDR1 SGDLS, CDR2 YYNGEE. The CDR3 is 14 amino acids. The CDR3 DNA sequence: TGTGCCAGCAGCCCTTGGACGGCCAAGGAGCCCCAGCATTTT. Its protein is CASSPWTAKEPQHF.